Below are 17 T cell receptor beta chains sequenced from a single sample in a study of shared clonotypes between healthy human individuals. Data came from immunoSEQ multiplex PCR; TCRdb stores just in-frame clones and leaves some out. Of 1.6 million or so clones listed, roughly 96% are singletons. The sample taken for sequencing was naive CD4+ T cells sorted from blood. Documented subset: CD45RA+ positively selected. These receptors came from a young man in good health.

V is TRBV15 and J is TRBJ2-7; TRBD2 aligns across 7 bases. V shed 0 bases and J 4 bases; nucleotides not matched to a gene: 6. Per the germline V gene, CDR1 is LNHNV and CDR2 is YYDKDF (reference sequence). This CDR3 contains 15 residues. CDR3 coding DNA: TGTGCCACCAGCAGAGATTATAGTAGCGGGTACGAGCAGTACTTC. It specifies CATSRDYSSGYEQYF.

The chain's CDR3 is CASRGRSPREQYF. CDR3 coding DNA: TGTGCCAGCAGGGGTAGGAGTCCTCGCGAGCAGTACTTC. This chain connects TRBV7-2 to TRBJ2-7; D gene uncertain. Trimming stripped 6 bases from V and 6 bases from J, with 15 bases between. CDR1 and CDR2 (germline): SGHTA, FQGNSA. The CDR3 totals 13 residues.

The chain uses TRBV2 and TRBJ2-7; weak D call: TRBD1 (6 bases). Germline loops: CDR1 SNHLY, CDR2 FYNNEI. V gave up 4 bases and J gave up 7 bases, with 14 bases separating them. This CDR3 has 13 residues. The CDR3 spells CASSVDRTNEQYF. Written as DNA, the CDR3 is TGTGCCAGCAGTGTGGACAGAACGAATGAGCAGTACTTC.

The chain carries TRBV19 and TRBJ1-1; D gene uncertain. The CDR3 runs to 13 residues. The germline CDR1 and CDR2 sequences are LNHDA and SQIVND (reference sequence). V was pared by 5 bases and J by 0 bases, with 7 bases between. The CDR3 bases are TGTGCCAGTAGTGGACGGGTGAACACTGAAGCTTTCTTT. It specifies CASSGRVNTEAFF.

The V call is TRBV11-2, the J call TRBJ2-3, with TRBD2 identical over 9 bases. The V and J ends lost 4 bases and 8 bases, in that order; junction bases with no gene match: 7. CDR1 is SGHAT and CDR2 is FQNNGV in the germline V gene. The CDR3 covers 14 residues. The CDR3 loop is CASSSLREGLTQYF. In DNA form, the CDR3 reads TGTGCCAGCAGCTCTTTGCGGGAGGGCCTTACGCAGTATTTT.

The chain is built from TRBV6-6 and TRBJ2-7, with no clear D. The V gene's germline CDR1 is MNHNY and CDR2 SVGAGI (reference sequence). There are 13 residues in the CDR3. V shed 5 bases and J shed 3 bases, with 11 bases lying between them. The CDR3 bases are TGTGCCAGCAGTACGCCTAACCTCTACGAGCAGTACTTC. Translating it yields CASSTPNLYEQYF.

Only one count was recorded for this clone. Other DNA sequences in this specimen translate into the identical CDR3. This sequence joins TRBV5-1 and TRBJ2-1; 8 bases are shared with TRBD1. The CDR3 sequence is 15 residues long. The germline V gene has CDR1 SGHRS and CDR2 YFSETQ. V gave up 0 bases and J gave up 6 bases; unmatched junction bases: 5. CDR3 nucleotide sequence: TGCGCCAGCAGCTTGGCAGAAGACAGGGGCAATGAGCAGTTCTTC. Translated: CASSLAEDRGNEQFF.

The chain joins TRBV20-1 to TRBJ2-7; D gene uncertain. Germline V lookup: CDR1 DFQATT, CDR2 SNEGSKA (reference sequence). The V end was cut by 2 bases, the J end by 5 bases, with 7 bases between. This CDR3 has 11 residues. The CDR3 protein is CSARFLDEQYF. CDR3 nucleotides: TGCAGTGCTAGATTCCTTGACGAGCAGTACTTC.

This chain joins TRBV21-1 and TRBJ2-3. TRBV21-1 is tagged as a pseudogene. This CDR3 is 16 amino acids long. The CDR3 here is CASSKWGAHVGDTQYF. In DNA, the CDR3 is TGTGCCAGCAGCAAATGGGGGGCCCATGTTGGAGATACGCAGTATTTT.

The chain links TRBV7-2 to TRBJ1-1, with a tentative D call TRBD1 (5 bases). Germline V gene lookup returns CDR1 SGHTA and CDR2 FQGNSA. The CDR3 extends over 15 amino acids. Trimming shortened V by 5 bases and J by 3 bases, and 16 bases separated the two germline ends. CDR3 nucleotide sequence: TGTGCCAGCAGCCTATACGGGGGGGTGGACACTGAAGCTTTCTTT. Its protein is CASSLYGGVDTEAFF.

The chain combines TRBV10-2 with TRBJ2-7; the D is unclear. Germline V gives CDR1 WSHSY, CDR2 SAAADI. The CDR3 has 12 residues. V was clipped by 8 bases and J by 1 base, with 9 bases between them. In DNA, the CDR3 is TGCGCCAGCCTCGCCCAGTCCTACGAGCAGTACTTC. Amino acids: CASLAQSYEQYF.

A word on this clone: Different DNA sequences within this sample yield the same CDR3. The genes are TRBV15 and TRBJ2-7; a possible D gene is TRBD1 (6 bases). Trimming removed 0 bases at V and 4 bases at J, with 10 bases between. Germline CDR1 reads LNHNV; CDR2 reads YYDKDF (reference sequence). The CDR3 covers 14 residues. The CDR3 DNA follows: TGTGCCACCAGCAGAGAGCAGGGGCGGTACGAGCAGTACTTC. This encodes CATSREQGRYEQYF.

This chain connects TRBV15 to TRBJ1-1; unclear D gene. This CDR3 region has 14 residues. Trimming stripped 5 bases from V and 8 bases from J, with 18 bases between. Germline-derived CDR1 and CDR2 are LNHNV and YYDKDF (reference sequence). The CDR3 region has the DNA TGTGCCACCAGCGTGGTAGACGTTCCTTACGAAGCTTTCTTT. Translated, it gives CATSVVDVPYEAFF.

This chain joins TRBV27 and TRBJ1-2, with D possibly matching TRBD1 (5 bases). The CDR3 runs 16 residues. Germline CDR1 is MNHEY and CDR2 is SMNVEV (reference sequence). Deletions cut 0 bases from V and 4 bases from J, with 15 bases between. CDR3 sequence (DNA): TGTGCCAGCAGTTTATCGATAGTTGGGGCTGGCTATGGCTACACCTTC. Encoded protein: CASSLSIVGAGYGYTF.

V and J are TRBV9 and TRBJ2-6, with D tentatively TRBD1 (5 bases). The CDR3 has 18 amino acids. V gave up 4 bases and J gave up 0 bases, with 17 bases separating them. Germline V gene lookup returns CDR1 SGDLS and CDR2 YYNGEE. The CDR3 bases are TGTGCCAGCAGCCATACCCAGGGAATATCCTCTGGGGCCAACGTCCTGACTTTC. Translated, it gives CASSHTQGISSGANVLTF.

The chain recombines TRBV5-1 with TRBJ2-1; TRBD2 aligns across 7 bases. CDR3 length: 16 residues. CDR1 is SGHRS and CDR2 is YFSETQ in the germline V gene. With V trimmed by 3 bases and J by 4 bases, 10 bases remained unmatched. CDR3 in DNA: TGCGCCAGCAGCTCGGAAAGCGGGGAGATATACAATGAGCAGTTCTTC. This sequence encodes CASSSESGEIYNEQFF.

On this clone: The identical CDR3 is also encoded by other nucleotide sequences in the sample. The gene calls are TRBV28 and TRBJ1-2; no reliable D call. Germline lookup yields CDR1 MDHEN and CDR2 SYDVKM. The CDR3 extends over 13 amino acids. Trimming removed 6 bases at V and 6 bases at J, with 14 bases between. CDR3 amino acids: CASSRGGLDGYTF. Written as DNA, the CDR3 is TGTGCCAGCAGCCGGGGAGGCCTCGATGGCTACACCTTC.